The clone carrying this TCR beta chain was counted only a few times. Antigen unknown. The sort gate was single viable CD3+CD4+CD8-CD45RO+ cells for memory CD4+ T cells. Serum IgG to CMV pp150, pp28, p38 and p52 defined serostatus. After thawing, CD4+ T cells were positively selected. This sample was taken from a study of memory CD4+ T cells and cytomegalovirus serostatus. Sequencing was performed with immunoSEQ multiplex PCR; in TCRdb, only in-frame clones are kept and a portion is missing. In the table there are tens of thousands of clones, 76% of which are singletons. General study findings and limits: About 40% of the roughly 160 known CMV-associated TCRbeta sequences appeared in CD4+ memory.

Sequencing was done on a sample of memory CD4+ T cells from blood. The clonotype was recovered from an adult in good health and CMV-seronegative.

CDR3: CASSISLGGGGYEQYF. CDR3 sequence (DNA): TGTGCCAGCAGCATATCCCTGGGGGGGGGCGGCTACGAGCAGTACTTC. The chain recombines TRBV7-9 with TRBJ2-7, with TRBD2 as a possible D gene (7 bases). Trimming took 5 bases from V and 3 from J, leaving 20 bases between them. Germline V lookup: CDR1 SEHNR, CDR2 FQNEAQ (reference sequence). The CDR3 totals 16 residues. The full variable domain, with the rest looked up from reference TRBV7-9 and TRBJ2-7, is DTGVSQNPRHKITKRGQNVTFRCDPISEHNRLYWYRQTLGQGPEFLTYFQNEAQLEKSRLLSDRFSAERPKGSFSTLEIQRTEQGDSAMYLCASSISLGGGGYEQYFGPGTRLTVT.